The sequence of this TCR beta chain was determined in a study of patients and donors after allogeneic stem cell transplantation. Germline loops: CDR1 DFQATT, CDR2 SNEGSKA (reference sequence). Trimming removed 1 base from V and 5 bases from J, with 14 bases in between. The CDR3 length is 15 residues. TCRdb used MiXCR to reprocess the RT-PCR reads, holding one entry per CDR3 protein. This table holds about a million distinct CDR3 sequences, under 20% found once. The sequencing input was blood, either unsorted or a sorted T cell fraction (not recorded which). This receptor was identified in a human donor who was either an allogeneic HSCT recipient or a stem cell or donor lymphocyte infusion donor (not recorded which). It is not recorded whose cells these are; they may come from a transplant donor. The genes are TRBV20-1 and TRBJ2-2; D may be TRBD2 (6 bases). The DNA for the CDR3 is TGCAGTGCTAGAGGTAGGGGACTCAGTACCGGGGAGCTGTTTTTT. Encoded protein: CSARGRGLSTGELFF.